This T cell receptor (beta chain) derives from a study of T cells in Graves' hyperthyroidism and ophthalmopathy. Study summary: Pretreatment peripheral blood was obtained at initial diagnosis.

Researchers amplified the TCR beta CDR3 regions from RNA transcripts. HTBI primers drove first-round RT-PCR of the TCR CDR3. TCRdb itself ran the multiplex PCR reads through MiXCR, one entry per CDR3 protein. The data contain under 350,000 distinct CDR3 sequences, about 18% of them singletons. The germline gives CDR1 SGHKS, CDR2 YYEKEE (reference sequence). This CDR3 spans 13 amino acids. V gave up 0 bases and J gave up 4 bases, with 7 bases separating them. This TCR derives from a woman in her sixties with Graves' ophthalmopathy. The chain is built from TRBV5-5 and TRBJ1-2; no definite D call. Sequenced material: blood. The CDR3 here is CASSLGGIYGYTF. CDR3 in DNA: TGTGCCAGCAGCTTGGGGGGTATCTATGGCTACACCTTC.